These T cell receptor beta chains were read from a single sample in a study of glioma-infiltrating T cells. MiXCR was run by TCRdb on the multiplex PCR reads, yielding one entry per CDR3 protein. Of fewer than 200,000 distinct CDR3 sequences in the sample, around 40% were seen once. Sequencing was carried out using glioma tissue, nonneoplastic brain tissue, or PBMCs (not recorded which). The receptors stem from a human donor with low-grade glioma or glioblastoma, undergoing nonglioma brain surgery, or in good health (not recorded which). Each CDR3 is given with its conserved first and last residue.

CDR3 protein: CASSDPKSSGPSTDTQYF
V gene: TRBV2
J gene: TRBJ2-3

CDR3 protein: CAWTSGRVLTYNEQFF
V gene: TRBV30
J gene: TRBJ2-1

CDR3 protein: CASSSPSSGQTYEQYF
V gene: TRBV28
J gene: TRBJ2-7

CDR3 protein: CASSDSAGGHNEQFF
V gene: TRBV25-1
J gene: TRBJ2-1

CDR3 protein: CASSLSGDKKYF
V gene: TRBV27
J gene: TRBJ2-3

CDR3 protein: CASSQDIPNEKLFF
V gene: TRBV3-1
J gene: TRBJ1-4

CDR3 protein: CASSLPEYQETQYF
V gene: TRBV7-9
J gene: TRBJ2-5

CDR3 protein: CASRQGAAVSNYGYTF
V gene: TRBV19
J gene: TRBJ1-2

CDR3 protein: CASSSVFLNAYEQYF
V gene: TRBV28
J gene: TRBJ2-7

CDR3 protein: CSAGPDTQYF
V gene: TRBV20-1
J gene: TRBJ2-3

CDR3 protein: CASSPTQETQYF
V gene: TRBV2
J gene: TRBJ2-5

CDR3 protein: CATSSRGETQYF
V gene: TRBV24-1
J gene: TRBJ2-5

CDR3 protein: CASKPGTTNEKLFF
V gene: TRBV19
J gene: TRBJ1-4

CDR3 protein: CASTGNEAYEQYF
V gene: TRBV6-1
J gene: TRBJ2-7

CDR3 protein: CSDRGAGGPYNEQFF
V gene: TRBV20-1
J gene: TRBJ2-1

CDR3 protein: CASSSEEGQGDTQYF
V gene: TRBV5-8
J gene: TRBJ2-3

CDR3 protein: CASSPPYSTDTQYF
V gene: TRBV5-4
J gene: TRBJ2-3

CDR3 protein: CSARDGVRPNQPQHF
V gene: TRBV20-1
J gene: TRBJ1-5

CDR3 protein: CASSQTSGQETQYF
V gene: TRBV12-3/TRBV12-4
J gene: TRBJ2-5